This TCR beta chain was recovered during a study of T cell clusters in autoimmune cytopenias. TRB was amplified by touch-down multiplex PCR, primer pools A and B combined. TCRdb re-analyzed the multiplex PCR reads; it lists each CDR3 protein once, without DNA. Its listing shows some 5,700 distinct CDR3 sequences. TRB amplification used approximately 0.25 ug of peripheral blood genomic DNA. This clonotype registers medium-sized by frequency. Its antigen is currently unknown. Study-level results: Primary autoimmune cytopenia patients seemingly lacked the physiological T cell clusters found in healthy donors.

The germline CDR1 and CDR2 sequences are SGHVS and FNYEAQ. CDR3 length: 14 residues. The sample was also reused in another study, on T cell repertoires in aging, cancer and after chemotherapy. That paper notes: Over several months to years, re-sampled healthy donor repertoires clearly shared clones. Loss of evenness, beyond lost richness, contributed to age-related TCR diversity decline in cancer patients. These repertoire data do not allow conclusions about immunological memory after chemotherapy.

This chain connects TRBV7-6 to TRBJ2-7; TCRdb names TRBD1, which stays unverified in the absence of DNA. The sequencing input was peripheral blood. This receptor was taken from a human donor in good health. CDR3 loop: CASSLTGGAHEQYF.